A selection of T cell receptor beta chains follows, all from one sample in a study of blood T cell repertoires in COVID-19. The repertoire was sequenced with immunoSEQ multiplex PCR; TCRdb's copy has only in-frame clones and lacks some. In the table there are some 250,000 clones, more than 75% of which are singletons. The sequenced material came from peripheral blood. The receptor set was obtained from a woman aged 55-69 years with active or convalescent COVID-19. Each CDR3 is given with its conserved first and last residue. Fields, in order: CDR3 protein, CDR3 DNA, D gene, clone size, V gene, J gene. D genes are given only for firm matches. Part of the rows lack a size; the others show once, few, many or a class for expanded clones.

CDR3aa: CASSYTGQGAGYTF
CDR3nt: TGTGCCAGCAGTTACACGGGACAGGGAGCTGGCTACACCTTC
d_gene: TRBD1
abundance: few
v_gene: TRBV6-5
j_gene: TRBJ1-2

CDR3aa: CASSSFGSPYEQYF
CDR3nt: TGTGCCAGCAGCTCTTTTGGCAGTCCCTACGAGCAGTACTTC
d_gene: NA
abundance: NA
v_gene: TRBV11-2
j_gene: TRBJ2-7

CDR3aa: CASSYSGGYNEQFF
CDR3nt: TGTGCCAGCAGTTACAGCGGGGGCTACAATGAGCAGTTCTTC
d_gene: TRBD2
abundance: many
v_gene: TRBV6-2/TRBV6-3
j_gene: TRBJ2-1

CDR3aa: CASSLRTGVDEQYF
CDR3nt: TGTGCCAGCAGCTTACGGACAGGGGTCGACGAGCAGTACTTC
d_gene: TRBD1
abundance: few
v_gene: TRBV5-6
j_gene: TRBJ2-7

CDR3aa: CAISEPDRLNTEAFF
CDR3nt: TGTGCCATCAGTGAGCCTGACAGGTTGAACACTGAAGCTTTCTTT
d_gene: NA
abundance: NA
v_gene: TRBV10-3
j_gene: TRBJ1-1

CDR3aa: CASSLYDGGGPIIKNIQYF
CDR3nt: TGTGCCAGCAGCTTATATGACGGCGGGGGGCCCATAATTAAAAACATTCAGTACTTC
d_gene: TRBD2
abundance: NA
v_gene: TRBV7-2
j_gene: TRBJ2-4

CDR3aa: CASRRTGATGELFF
CDR3nt: TGTGCCAGCAGACGGACAGGGGCCACCGGGGAGCTGTTTTTT
d_gene: TRBD1
abundance: NA
v_gene: TRBV2
j_gene: TRBJ2-2

CDR3aa: CASSRTGNYGYTF
CDR3nt: TGCGCCAGCAGCCGGACAGGGAACTATGGCTACACCTTC
d_gene: TRBD1
abundance: NA
v_gene: TRBV5-1
j_gene: TRBJ1-2

CDR3aa: CASSQVFNRLNTEAFF
CDR3nt: TGTGCCAGCAGCCAAGTTTTTAACAGACTGAACACTGAAGCTTTCTTT
d_gene: NA
abundance: NA
v_gene: TRBV4-2
j_gene: TRBJ1-1

CDR3aa: CASSQVTGGGWGGYTF
CDR3nt: TGCGCCAGCAGCCAGGTTACAGGGGGCGGTTGGGGTGGCTACACCTTC
d_gene: TRBD1
abundance: NA
v_gene: TRBV4-1
j_gene: TRBJ1-2

CDR3aa: CAWERTGRTFF
CDR3nt: TGTGCCTGGGAGAGGACAGGGAGAACTTTCTTT
d_gene: TRBD1
abundance: NA
v_gene: TRBV30
j_gene: TRBJ1-1

CDR3aa: CASSPASGGNTQYF
CDR3nt: TGTGCCAGCAGCCCCGCTAGCGGGGGTAATACGCAGTATTTT
d_gene: TRBD2
abundance: NA
v_gene: TRBV3-1/TRBV3-2
j_gene: TRBJ2-3

CDR3aa: CASSSPPANYGYTF
CDR3nt: TGTGCCAGCAGTTCCCCCCCAGCTAACTATGGCTACACCTTC
d_gene: NA
abundance: NA
v_gene: TRBV6-5
j_gene: TRBJ1-2

CDR3aa: CASSLATGQGSGTEAFF
CDR3nt: TGTGCCAGCAGCTTAGCCACAGGACAAGGCTCGGGTACTGAAGCTTTCTTT
d_gene: NA
abundance: NA
v_gene: TRBV13
j_gene: TRBJ1-1

CDR3aa: CASSLQGAPNYGYTF
CDR3nt: TGTGCCAGCAGCTTACAAGGGGCCCCTAACTATGGCTACACCTTC
d_gene: NA
abundance: NA
v_gene: TRBV7-9
j_gene: TRBJ1-2

CDR3aa: CASSLVGQELGLNYGYTF
CDR3nt: TGTGCCAGCAGCTTGGTTGGACAAGAGCTGGGCCTCAACTATGGCTACACCTTC
d_gene: NA
abundance: NA
v_gene: TRBV5-6
j_gene: TRBJ1-2

CDR3aa: CASSLLAPETQYF
CDR3nt: TGTGCCAGCAGCCTTCTAGCCCCAGAGACCCAGTACTTC
d_gene: NA
abundance: NA
v_gene: TRBV5-6
j_gene: TRBJ2-5

CDR3aa: CASSPRGSDTEAFF
CDR3nt: TGTGCCAGCAGTCCCCGGGGGTCGGACACTGAAGCTTTCTTT
d_gene: NA
abundance: NA
v_gene: TRBV6-5
j_gene: TRBJ1-1

CDR3aa: CASSTSGEQFF
CDR3nt: TGTGCCAGCAGTACTAGCGGTGAGCAGTTCTTC
d_gene: TRBD2
abundance: NA
v_gene: TRBV2
j_gene: TRBJ2-1

CDR3aa: CASSLGTIGGGYGYTF
CDR3nt: TGTGCCAGCAGCTTGGGCACAATCGGGGGTGGCTATGGCTACACCTTC
d_gene: NA
abundance: NA
v_gene: TRBV5-5
j_gene: TRBJ1-2

CDR3aa: CASSQGRGGTEAFF
CDR3nt: TGCGCCAGCAGCCAAGGTCGAGGGGGCACTGAAGCTTTCTTT
d_gene: NA
abundance: NA
v_gene: TRBV4-3
j_gene: TRBJ1-1

CDR3aa: CASSIQRGFYNEQFF
CDR3nt: TGTGCCAGTAGTATACAGAGGGGGTTTTACAATGAGCAGTTCTTC
d_gene: NA
abundance: NA
v_gene: TRBV19
j_gene: TRBJ2-1

CDR3aa: CASSKEGQGLGRTDTQYF
CDR3nt: TGTGCCAGCAGCAAAGAAGGACAGGGGCTAGGTCGGACAGATACGCAGTATTTT
d_gene: NA
abundance: NA
v_gene: TRBV21-1
j_gene: TRBJ2-3

CDR3aa: CASSHPEGTIYF
CDR3nt: TGTGCCAGCAGCCACCCGGAGGGCACCATATATTTT
d_gene: NA
abundance: many
v_gene: TRBV6-5
j_gene: TRBJ1-3

CDR3aa: CASGQVTYGYTF
CDR3nt: TGTGCCAGCGGGCAGGTAACCTATGGCTACACCTTC
d_gene: NA
abundance: NA
v_gene: TRBV28
j_gene: TRBJ1-2

CDR3aa: CASGGASYNEQFF
CDR3nt: TGTGCCAGCGGGGGGGCGTCCTACAATGAGCAGTTCTTC
d_gene: NA
abundance: NA
v_gene: TRBV7-2
j_gene: TRBJ2-1

CDR3aa: CASSPRTGGGYTF
CDR3nt: TGTGCCAGCAGCCCGCGGACAGGCGGAGGCTACACCTTC
d_gene: TRBD1
abundance: once
v_gene: TRBV3-1/TRBV3-2
j_gene: TRBJ1-2

CDR3aa: CASRGGHGTGELFF
CDR3nt: TGTGCCAGCAGGGGGGGGCACGGGACCGGGGAGCTGTTTTTT
d_gene: NA
abundance: NA
v_gene: TRBV6-5
j_gene: TRBJ2-2

CDR3aa: CASSEFLAGGPVGYQETQYF
CDR3nt: TGTGCCAGCAGTGAGTTCCTAGCGGGGGGCCCGGTAGGCTACCAAGAGACCCAGTACTTC
d_gene: TRBD2
abundance: NA
v_gene: TRBV6-1
j_gene: TRBJ2-5

CDR3aa: CAWRRTEGGYTF
CDR3nt: TGTGCCTGGAGGCGGACAGAGGGAGGCTACACCTTC
d_gene: NA
abundance: NA
v_gene: TRBV30
j_gene: TRBJ1-2

CDR3aa: CASSFGRGWSQPQHF
CDR3nt: TGTGCCAGCAGTTTCGGCAGGGGATGGAGTCAGCCCCAGCATTTT
d_gene: NA
abundance: NA
v_gene: TRBV28
j_gene: TRBJ1-5

CDR3aa: CASSLEDWGPQHF
CDR3nt: TGTGCCAGCAGCTTAGAGGACTGGGGGCCCCAGCATTTT
d_gene: NA
abundance: once
v_gene: TRBV7-2
j_gene: TRBJ1-5

CDR3aa: CASRLDGSTDTQYF
CDR3nt: TGTGCCAGCAGACTTGACGGGAGCACAGATACGCAGTATTTT
d_gene: NA
abundance: NA
v_gene: TRBV6-4
j_gene: TRBJ2-3